Below are 11 T cell receptor beta chains sequenced from a single sample in a study of CD8+ T cells in alopecia areata. As to treatment: oral pan-JAK inhibitor, 5-10 mg twice daily. RNA was isolated and reverse transcribed to cDNA, the sequencing template. Only in-frame clones appear in the TCRdb table, and some are missing; sequencing was by immunoSEQ multiplex PCR. Of some 170,000 clones in the sample, less than 70% were seen once. The input for sequencing was CD8+ T cells sorted from blood, taken at week 24, from a patient treated with tofacitinib. The source of these receptors is a human donor with alopecia areata.

This clone was found a few times. The chain recombines TRBV13 with TRBJ2-7, with D possibly matching TRBD1 (5 bases). Germline CDR1 PRHDT, CDR2 FYEKMQ (reference sequence). Trimming took 4 bases from V and 2 from J, leaving 12 bases between them. The CDR3 runs 14 residues. The CDR3 region is CASSSTDSTYEQYF. The CDR3 DNA reads TGTGCCAGCAGCTCTACAGACAGTACCTACGAGCAGTACTTC. The full variable domain, completed using reference TRBV13 and TRBJ2-7, is AAGVIQSPRHLIKEKRETATLKCYPIPRHDTVYWYQQGPGQDPQFLISFYEKMQSDKGSIPDRFSAQQFSDYHSELNMSSLELGDSALYFCASSSTDSTYEQYFGPGTRLTVT.

The table lists this clone with a few counts. V and J are TRBV4-3 and TRBJ2-6, with 8 bases that match TRBD1. The CDR3 sequence is 15 residues long. Germline assignment: CDR1 LGHNA and CDR2 YSLEER. The V segment lost 3 bases and the J segment 14 bases; nucleotides outside the gene matches: 12. CDR3 sequence: CASSQIQGEKALLTF. CDR3 DNA: TGCGCCAGCAGCCAGATACAGGGGGAAAAAGCACTCCTGACTTTC.

The rearrangement uses TRBV6-5 and TRBJ2-7, with a possible D match to TRBD1 (5 bases). Trimming pared 5 bases from V and 4 bases from J, leaving 9 bases between. Germline CDR1 MNHEY, CDR2 SVGAGI. The CDR3 extends over 12 amino acids. The CDR3 is CASSGQPYEQYF. In DNA, the CDR3 is TGTGCCAGCAGTGGACAACCGTACGAGCAGTACTTC.

The J gene is TRBJ2-7, the V gene TRBV7-6, with a weak D call TRBD1 (6 bases). The germline V gene has CDR1 SGHVS and CDR2 FNYEAQ. Trimming took off 5 bases at V and 2 bases at J, with 10 bases between the two ends. The CDR3 is 13 amino acids. Written as DNA, the CDR3 is TGTGCCAGCAGCCCAGGGGAAACCTACGAGCAGTACTTC. This sequence encodes CASSPGETYEQYF.

This clone has at least ten counts. The rearrangement uses TRBV7-8 and TRBJ1-2; D ambiguous. The CDR3 is 15 residues long. Looked up from germline, CDR1 is SGHVS and CDR2 is FQNEAQ. Trimming removed 1 base from V and 4 bases from J, with 13 bases in between. In nucleotides, the CDR3 is TGTGCCAGCAGCTTAGGAACTAACGCGGTCTATGGCTACACCTTC. Translating it yields CASSLGTNAVYGYTF.

This chain links TRBV7-7 with TRBJ2-5; D possibly uses TRBD1 or TRBD2 (5 bases each). The ends were cut back, 3 bases at V and 2 bases at J, with 10 bases in the middle. The length of the CDR3 is 14 residues. Germline assignment: CDR1 SSHAT and CDR2 FNYEAQ (reference sequence). The CDR3 region is CASSLRGAQETQYF. The CDR3 DNA sequence: TGTGCCAGCAGCTTGCGAGGGGCACAAGAGACCCAGTACTTC.

This chain joins TRBV4-3 and TRBJ1-4; no reliable D call. Germline V gene sequence: CDR1 LGHNA, CDR2 YSLEER. Trimming removed 0 bases at V and 11 bases at J, with 10 bases between. The CDR3 covers 13 residues. CDR3 sequence (DNA): TGCGCCAGCAGCCAAGACGTCGGAGATAAACTGTTTTTT. This translates into CASSQDVGDKLFF.

This clone was found once. The rearrangement links TRBV2 to TRBJ2-2; D is ambiguous. The CDR3 contains 12 residues. Germline CDR1 SNHLY, CDR2 FYNNEI. With 7 bases removed from V and 6 bases from J, the gap between germline ends came to 9 bases. DNA of the CDR3: TGTGCCAGCATCTCCGGGTCCGGGGAGCTGTTTTTT. Translation gives CASISGSGELFF.

The chain is built from TRBV9 and TRBJ2-1, with D unresolved. This CDR3 is built from 13 residues. Germline-derived CDR1 and CDR2 are SGDLS and YYNGEE. V was pared by 0 bases and J by 2 bases, with 3 bases between. In DNA form, the CDR3 reads TGTGCCAGCAGCGTAGAAACCTACAATGAGCAGTTCTTC. Translation: CASSVETYNEQFF. Full variable domain (remainder filled in from reference TRBV9 and TRBJ2-1): DSGVTQTPKHLITATGQRVTLRCSPRSGDLSVYWYQQSLDQGLQFLIQYYNGEERAKGNILERFSAQQFPDLHSELNLSSLELGDSALYFCASSVETYNEQFFGPGTRLTVL.

The chain has TRBV4-3 and TRBJ1-1; D call uncertain. CDR3 size: 12 residues. Germline values: CDR1 LGHNA, CDR2 YSLEER. V dropped 0 bases and J dropped 11 bases, with 10 bases sitting between them. For the CDR3, the DNA is TGCGCCAGCAGCCAAGATCGTACTATGGCTTTCTTT. This translates into CASSQDRTMAFF.

CDR3 bases: TGTGCCTGGAGTACCGGTCAGGGGGCGTACGAGCAGTACTTC. It encodes CAWSTGQGAYEQYF. V usage is TRBV30 and J usage is TRBJ2-7; 8 nucleotides align to TRBD1. CDR1 and CDR2 from the germline V gene are GTSNPN and SVGIG (reference sequence). The CDR3 sequence is 14 residues long. The V segment lost 2 bases and the J segment 4 bases; nucleotides outside the gene matches: 7.